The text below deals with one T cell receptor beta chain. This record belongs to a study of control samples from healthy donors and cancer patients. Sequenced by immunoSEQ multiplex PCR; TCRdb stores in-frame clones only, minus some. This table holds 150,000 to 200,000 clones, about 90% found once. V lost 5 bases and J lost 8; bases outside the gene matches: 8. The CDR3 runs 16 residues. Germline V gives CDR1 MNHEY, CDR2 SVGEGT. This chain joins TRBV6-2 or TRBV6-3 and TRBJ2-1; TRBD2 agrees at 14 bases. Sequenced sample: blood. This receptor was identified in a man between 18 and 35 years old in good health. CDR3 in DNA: TGTGCCAGCAGTGGGGTGACTAGCGGGGGGGCCGATGAGCAGTTCTTC. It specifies CASSGVTSGGADEQFF.